The rows below give T cell receptor beta chains drawn from one sample of a study of CD8 T cells in Susac syndrome. MiXCR, applied by TCRdb to the immunoSEQ multiplex PCR reads, yields one record per CDR3 protein. The sample has around 190,000 distinct CDR3 sequences, roughly 96% seen once. The source material was CD4+ T cells from PBMCs. The receptors were sampled from a human donor in good health. The CDR3 runs from the conserved cysteine through the conserved F or W. D genes are given only for firm matches. Clone size is not always given. Where it is, it says once, few, many or a class for expanded clones.

J gene | V gene | D gene | clone size | CDR3 protein | CDR3 DNA
TRBJ2-5 | TRBV20-1 | - | - | CSANKGQSTQETQYF | TGCAGTGCAAACAAGGGACAATCAACTCAAGAGACCCAGTACTTC
TRBJ2-1 | TRBV24-1 | TRBD2 | - | CATSDLPTSGRRNEQFF | TGTGCCACCAGTGATTTGCCGACTAGCGGGAGACGTAATGAGCAGTTCTTC
TRBJ2-1 | TRBV12-3/TRBV12-4 | TRBD1 | - | CASRPGTAYNEQFF | TGTGCCAGCCGACCGGGGACAGCTTACAATGAGCAGTTCTTC
TRBJ2-1 | TRBV30 | TRBD2 | - | CAWSPWREDDEQFF | TGTGCCTGGAGTCCCTGGCGGGAGGACGATGAGCAGTTCTTC
TRBJ2-1 | TRBV9 | TRBD2 | - | CASSPILADEQFF | TGTGCCAGCAGCCCGATACTAGCGGATGAGCAGTTCTTC
TRBJ2-2 | TRBV4-1 | - | once | CARRQRRDTGELFF | TGCGCCAGAAGACAAAGAAGAGATACCGGGGAGCTGTTTTTT
TRBJ2-2 | TRBV20-1 | - | - | CSARVPRGDTTGELFF | TGCAGTGCTAGAGTGCCCAGGGGCGATACGACCGGGGAGCTGTTTTTT
TRBJ1-5 | TRBV12-3/TRBV12-4 | - | - | CASSRQIKPQHF | TGTGCCAGCAGTAGACAGATTAAACCCCAGCATTTT
TRBJ2-5 | TRBV6-5 | - | - | CASRALWETQYF | TGTGCCAGCCGGGCCCTTTGGGAGACCCAGTACTTC
TRBJ2-3 | TRBV5-4 | - | - | CASTPIVGTSTDTQYF | TGTGCCAGCACTCCAATAGTGGGGACTTCCACAGATACGCAGTATTTT
TRBJ2-2 | TRBV7-7 | TRBD2 | - | CASSPSGSSPGELFF | TGTGCTAGCAGCCCCAGCGGGAGTAGCCCCGGGGAGCTGTTTTTT
TRBJ2-7 | TRBV11-2 | TRBD1 | - | CASERTGPRDEQYF | TGTGCCAGCGAGAGGACAGGTCCGCGTGACGAGCAGTACTTC
TRBJ1-2 | TRBV28 | - | - | CASKTGRSYTF | TGTGCCAGCAAAACAGGGAGAAGCTACACCTTC
TRBJ1-2 | TRBV29-1 | TRBD1 | - | CSAGTGDVHGYTF | TGCAGCGCTGGTACAGGGGATGTGCATGGCTACACCTTC
TRBJ2-2 | TRBV2 | - | - | CASSGDNTGELFF | TGTGCCAGCAGTGGGGATAACACCGGGGAGCTGTTTTTT
TRBJ2-2 | TRBV4-3 | TRBD1 | - | CASSQAPGQGNPGELFF | TGCGCCAGCAGCCAAGCCCCGGGACAGGGAAATCCCGGGGAGCTGTTTTTT
TRBJ1-5 | TRBV4-3 | - | - | CASSNDVYQPQHF | TGCGCCAGCAGTAACGACGTGTATCAGCCCCAGCATTTT
TRBJ2-3 | TRBV29-1 | TRBD2 | - | CSVEGTSWKDTQYF | TGCAGCGTTGAAGGGACTAGCTGGAAAGATACGCAGTATTTT
TRBJ2-5 | TRBV3-1 | - | - | CASSQERGETQYF | TGTGCCAGCAGCCAAGAAAGGGGGGAGACCCAGTACTTC
TRBJ2-7 | TRBV11-2 | - | - | CASRPIQLGEQYF | TGTGCCAGCAGGCCAATACAGCTGGGCGAGCAGTACTTC
TRBJ1-5 | TRBV20-1 | - | - | CSAPRGNQPQHF | TGCAGTGCGCCGAGGGGCAATCAGCCCCAGCATTTT
TRBJ2-7 | TRBV6-1 | - | - | CSTWSSYEQYF | TGTTCAACGTGGAGCTCCTATGAGCAGTACTTC
TRBJ1-1 | TRBV19 | - | - | CASSPHKNTEAFF | TGTGCCAGTAGTCCCCACAAGAACACTGAAGCTTTCTTT
TRBJ1-5 | TRBV28 | - | - | CASSSPLLGRQPQHF | TGTGCCAGCAGTTCACCCCTTCTGGGGAGACAGCCCCAGCATTTT
TRBJ2-7 | TRBV5-1 | TRBD2 | - | CASTPTGRGSYEQYF | TGCGCCAGCACCCCAACCGGGAGGGGCTCCTACGAGCAGTACTTC
TRBJ1-1 | TRBV12-3/TRBV12-4 | TRBD1 | - | CASSLGQARTEAFF | TGTGCCAGCAGTTTGGGACAGGCCAGAACTGAAGCTTTCTTT
TRBJ2-7 | TRBV2 | - | - | CASSLNPRGGEQYF | TGTGCCAGCAGTTTAAACCCCAGGGGCGGAGAGCAGTACTTC
TRBJ2-2 | TRBV9 | - | - | CASSVGGIDTGELFF | TGTGCCAGCAGCGTAGGGGGCATAGACACCGGGGAGCTGTTTTTT
TRBJ2-1 | TRBV20-1 | TRBD1 | - | CSARVAGGYNEQFF | TGCAGTGCTAGAGTAGCAGGGGGATACAATGAGCAGTTCTTC
TRBJ2-7 | TRBV9 | - | - | CASSASGPYEQYF | TGTGCCAGCAGCGCCTCCGGGCCCTACGAGCAGTACTTC
TRBJ2-1 | TRBV29-1 | - | - | CSVVLWTPGNEQFF | TGCAGCGTTGTTCTTTGGACCCCTGGAAATGAGCAGTTCTTC
TRBJ2-5 | TRBV3-1 | - | - | CASSQGSVQETQYF | TGTGCCAGCAGCCAAGGTTCGGTTCAAGAGACCCAGTACTTC
TRBJ1-5 | TRBV18 | - | - | CASSSDDGQPQHF | TGTGCCAGCTCAAGTGACGACGGTCAGCCCCAGCATTTT
TRBJ2-3 | TRBV20-1 | TRBD2 | - | CSAGGGTSGARGRSDTQYF | TGCAGTGCAGGGGGCGGGACTAGCGGGGCTCGCGGCCGGTCAGATACGCAGTATTTT
TRBJ1-2 | TRBV10-3 | - | - | CAISDFGNYGYTF | TGTGCCATCAGTGACTTCGGTAACTATGGCTACACCTTC
TRBJ1-1 | TRBV27 | - | - | CASSSGTAYTATEAFF | TGTGCCAGCAGCTCTGGGACGGCGTATACGGCCACTGAAGCTTTCTTT
TRBJ2-5 | TRBV4-1 | - | - | CASSQAKGPGQETQYF | TGCGCCAGCAGCCAAGCGAAAGGACCGGGACAAGAGACCCAGTACTTC
TRBJ1-1 | TRBV27 | - | - | CASSSLTAANTEAFF | TGTGCCAGCAGTTCCTTGACAGCGGCAAACACTGAAGCTTTCTTT
TRBJ1-5 | TRBV9 | - | - | CASSVGSGAVEQPQHF | TGTGCCAGCAGCGTAGGGTCTGGGGCTGTGGAACAGCCCCAGCATTTT
TRBJ2-3 | TRBV3-1 | TRBD1 | - | CASRPRTGQDTQYF | TGTGCCAGCAGGCCTCGGACAGGTCAAGATACGCAGTATTTT
TRBJ2-3 | TRBV29-1 | - | - | CSVFTRFTDTQYF | TGCAGCGTCTTTACGCGGTTCACAGATACGCAGTATTTT
TRBJ2-3 | TRBV29-1 | TRBD1 | once | CSVGAGGQGTQYF | TGCAGCGTGGGGGCAGGGGGACAGGGTACGCAGTATTTT
TRBJ2-6 | TRBV9 | TRBD1 | - | CASSVTGGSGANVLTF | TGTGCCAGCAGCGTGACAGGGGGTTCTGGGGCCAACGTCCTGACTTTC
TRBJ2-5 | TRBV7-2 | - | - | CASSRLVQGETQYF | TGTGCCAGCAGTAGACTAGTTCAGGGGGAGACCCAGTACTTC
TRBJ2-7 | TRBV3-1 | TRBD2 | once | CASSHRTSGVSYEQYF | TGTGCCAGCAGCCATCGGACTAGCGGGGTCTCCTACGAGCAGTACTTC
TRBJ1-6 | TRBV15 | - | - | CATSREIGSPNSPLHF | TGTGCCACCAGCAGAGAGATTGGCAGCCCAAATTCACCCCTCCACTTT
TRBJ1-6 | TRBV4-3 | TRBD1 | - | CASSQVMTGQGSSPLHF | TGCGCCAGCAGCCAAGTCATGACGGGACAGGGAAGCTCACCCCTCCACTTT
TRBJ1-1 | TRBV18 | - | - | CASSPLELDANTEAFF | TGTGCCAGCTCACCGCTGGAGCTGGACGCGAACACTGAAGCTTTCTTT
TRBJ2-1 | TRBV15 | - | - | CATSRDRGYEQFF | TGTGCCACCAGCAGAGATCGGGGGTATGAGCAGTTCTTC
TRBJ2-3 | TRBV5-1 | - | - | CASSLESGDTQYF | TGCGCCAGCAGCTTGGAGTCGGGAGATACGCAGTATTTT
TRBJ2-1 | TRBV29-1 | - | - | CSVEDPGAANYNEQFF | TGCAGCGTTGAAGATCCGGGGGCAGCCAACTACAATGAGCAGTTCTTC